This TCR beta chain was captured in a study of identical twins. General study findings and limits: Reduced insertions were recorded for abundant cord blood beta clonotypes, with no such pattern in memory repertoires. Surplus twin overlap in beta out-of-frame sequences was less pronounced. Findings came from cross-sectional statistics, without long-term follow-up of donors. Within twin pairs, the out-of-frame alpha sequences they shared showed excess low generation probability.

Many counts were recorded for this clonotype. Its antigen is not known. Trimming left V 0 bases short and J 5 bases short, with 14 bases between. The germline V gene has CDR1 SGHRS and CDR2 YFSETQ. The CDR3 totals 15 residues. TCRdb itself ran the 5' RACE reads through MiXCR, one entry per CDR3 protein. The sample contains 350,000 to 450,000 distinct CDR3 sequences, about 18% of which appear only once. The chain is built from TRBV5-1 and TRBJ2-5; D may be TRBD2 (6 bases). The sequencing sample was made of naive T cells sorted from blood. This sequence originates from a man aged 45-65 years in good health. CDR3 sequence reads: CASSLEAGSGETQYF. The CDR3 DNA reads as TGCGCCAGCAGCTTGGAGGCGGGAAGTGGGGAGACCCAGTACTTC.